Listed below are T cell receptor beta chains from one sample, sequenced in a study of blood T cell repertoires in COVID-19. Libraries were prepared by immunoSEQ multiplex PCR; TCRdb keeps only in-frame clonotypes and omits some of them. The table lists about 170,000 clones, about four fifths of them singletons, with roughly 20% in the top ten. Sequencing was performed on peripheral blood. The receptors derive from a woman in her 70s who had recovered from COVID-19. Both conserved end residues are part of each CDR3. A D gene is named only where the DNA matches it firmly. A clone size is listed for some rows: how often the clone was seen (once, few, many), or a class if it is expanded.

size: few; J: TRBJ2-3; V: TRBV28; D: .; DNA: TGTGCCAGCAGCAGGCCCGCTTGGGGCACAGATACGCAGTATTTT; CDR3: CASSRPAWGTDTQYF
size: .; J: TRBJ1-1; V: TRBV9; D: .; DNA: TGTGCCAGCAGCGTATGGCTGAACACTGAAGCTTTCTTT; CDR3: CASSVWLNTEAFF
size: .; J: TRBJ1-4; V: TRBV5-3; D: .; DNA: TGTGCCAGAAGCCCCTCGGCGGCGCCAAATGAAAAACTGTTTTTT; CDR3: CARSPSAAPNEKLFF
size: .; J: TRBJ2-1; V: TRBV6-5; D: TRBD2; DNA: TGTGCCAGCAGTAAAACTAGCGGGGGGATTGATGAGCAGTTCTTC; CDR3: CASSKTSGGIDEQFF
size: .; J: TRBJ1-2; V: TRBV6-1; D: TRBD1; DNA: TGTGCCAGCAGAGAAGGACAGGCCCACTACTATGGCTACACCTTC; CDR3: CASREGQAHYYGYTF
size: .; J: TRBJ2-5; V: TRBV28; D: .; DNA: TGTGCCAGCAGCCCTAGTAGAGAGACCCAGTACTTC; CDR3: CASSPSRETQYF
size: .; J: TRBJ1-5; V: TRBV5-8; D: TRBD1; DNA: TGTGCCAGCAGCATAAGGGACAGCGTTAGCCTTAGCAATCAGCCCCAGCATTTT; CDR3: CASSIRDSVSLSNQPQHF
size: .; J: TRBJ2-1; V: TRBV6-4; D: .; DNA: TGTGCCAGCAGTGACTGGGGCACAAACAATGAGCAGTTCTTC; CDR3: CASSDWGTNNEQFF
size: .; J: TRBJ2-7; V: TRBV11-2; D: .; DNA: TGTGCCAGCAGCTTAGCAGGGACCTACGAGCAGTACTTC; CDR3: CASSLAGTYEQYF
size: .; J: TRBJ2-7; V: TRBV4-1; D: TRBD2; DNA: TGCGCCAGCAGCCAAGATGGCGGGGGAAGCTCCTACGAGCAGTACTTC; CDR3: CASSQDGGGSSYEQYF
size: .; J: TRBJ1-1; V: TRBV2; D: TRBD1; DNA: TGTGCCAGCAGTACAGGGGAGGTGGTGGTGGCTTTCTTT; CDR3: CASSTGEVVVAFF
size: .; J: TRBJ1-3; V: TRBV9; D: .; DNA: TGTGCCAGCAGCGTTGACAGCCTTCCGCGGGGCACCATATATTTT; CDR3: CASSVDSLPRGTIYF
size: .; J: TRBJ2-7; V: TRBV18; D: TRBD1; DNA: TGTGCCAGCTCACCCGGGACAGCGAGCTCCTACGAGCAGTACTTC; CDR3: CASSPGTASSYEQYF
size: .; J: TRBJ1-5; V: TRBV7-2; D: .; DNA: TGTGCCAGCACCCCGGGGGGACGCAATCAGCCCCAGCATTTT; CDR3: CASTPGGRNQPQHF
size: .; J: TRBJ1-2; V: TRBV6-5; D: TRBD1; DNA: TGTGCCAGCAGTTTCCACAGGGGGTTTGGCTATGGCTACACCTTC; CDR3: CASSFHRGFGYGYTF